This passage covers 11 T cell receptor beta chains from one sample sequenced in a study of early stage breast cancer tumors. The repertoire was sequenced with immunoSEQ multiplex PCR; TCRdb's copy has only in-frame clones and lacks some. The table lists 35,000 to 45,000 clones, 74% of them singletons, with roughly 6.1% in the top ten. Sequencing was done on a sample of blood. Receptors were obtained from a person in their 60s with breast cancer.

This clone was found once. This chain's CDR3 is CASTRTGGMNTEAFF. The CDR3 DNA reads TGTGCCAGCACTAGGACAGGGGGCATGAACACTGAAGCTTTCTTT. This rearrangement joins TRBV6-1 to TRBJ1-1, with 11 bases matching TRBD1. V shed 7 bases, J shed 0 bases, and the junction held 4 bases outside the gene matches. The CDR3 consists of 15 residues. Germline assignment: CDR1 MNHNS and CDR2 SASEGT.

This sequence joins TRBV28 and TRBJ2-4; D possibly matches TRBD1 or TRBD2 (5 bases each). Germline lookup yields CDR1 MDHEN and CDR2 SYDVKM. The CDR3 runs 16 residues. Trimming removed 4 bases from V and 2 bases from J, with 15 bases in between. CDR3 DNA sequence: TGTGCCAGCAGTTCCGGGCGGTGGGGGACCAAAAACATTCAGTACTTC. Protein product: CASSSGRWGTKNIQYF.

The chain combines TRBV6-5 with TRBJ2-5, with 7 nucleotides matching TRBD2. The V and J ends lost 0 bases and 5 bases, in that order; junction bases with no gene match: 9. Per germline, CDR1 MNHEY and CDR2 SVGAGI. CDR3 length: 16 residues. CDR3 sequence reads: CASSYSLSGGEETQYF. CDR3 DNA sequence: TGTGCCAGCAGTTACTCGCTTTCGGGAGGCGAGGAGACCCAGTACTTC.

This sequence joins TRBV7-2 and TRBJ1-1; D is unclear. The CDR3 is 12 residues long. Germline lookup yields CDR1 SGHTA and CDR2 FQGNSA. V was cut by 1 base and J by 7 bases, with 7 bases left in between. The chain's CDR3 is CASSLVLNEAFF. CDR3 in DNA: TGTGCCAGCAGCTTAGTATTAAATGAAGCTTTCTTT.

The chain joins TRBV19 to TRBJ2-7, with 14 bases fitting TRBD2. The CDR3 consists of 18 residues. V was pared by 3 bases and J by 0 bases, with 7 bases of the junction left unmatched. Germline V lookup: CDR1 LNHDA, CDR2 SQIVND (reference sequence). CDR3 protein: CASSIGLAGGRTSYEQYF. The CDR3 nucleotides are TGTGCCAGTAGTATTGGACTAGCGGGGGGCCGTACCTCCTACGAGCAGTACTTC. Together with reference TRBV19 and TRBJ2-7, the CDR3 gives the full variable domain: DGGITQSPKYLFRKEGQNVTLSCEQNLNHDAMYWYRQDPGQGLRLIYYSQIVNDFQKGDIAEGYSVSREKKESFPLTVTSAQKNPTAFYLCASSIGLAGGRTSYEQYFGPGTRLTVT.

The chain employs TRBV23-1 and TRBJ1-1, with 12 nucleotides matching TRBD1. TRBV23-1 has ORF status, its function being uncertain. CDR3 length equals 17 residues. With 8 bases clipped from V and 4 bases from J, the junction kept 14 bases outside the gene matches. The CDR3 sequence: CASAFSGTGGFGTEAFF. The DNA of the CDR3 is TGCGCCAGCGCATTTTCCGGGACAGGGGGCTTCGGCACTGAAGCTTTCTTT.

The rearrangement joins TRBV4-1 to TRBJ2-7, with 7 bases lining up with TRBD2. V dropped 4 bases and J dropped 0; count of bases not matched to a gene: 9. The CDR3 is 16 amino acids. Germline values: CDR1 MGHRA, CDR2 YSYEKL. The CDR3 sequence is CASSPLLSGDSYEQYF. In DNA, the CDR3 is TGCGCCAGCAGCCCTCTCCTCAGCGGGGACTCCTACGAGCAGTACTTC.

The chain recombines TRBV2 with TRBJ1-5; TRBD1 is a possible D gene (5 bases). The germline V gene encodes CDR1 SNHLY and CDR2 FYNNEI. Trimming cost V 4 bases and J 2 bases, with 9 bases left between them. The CDR3 has 14 residues. The CDR3 here is CASSGGNGNQPQHF. Here the CDR3 DNA reads TGTGCCAGCAGTGGGGGGAACGGCAATCAGCCCCAGCATTTT.

V and J are TRBV15 and TRBJ2-5; TRBD1 agrees at 7 bases. CDR1 and CDR2 from the germline V gene are LNHNV and YYDKDF (reference sequence). V dropped 6 bases and J dropped 4; count of bases not matched to a gene: 5. The CDR3 loop spans 13 amino acids. The CDR3 sequence is CATRPRGRETQYF. As DNA, the CDR3 is TGTGCCACCAGACCGAGGGGGCGAGAGACCCAGTACTTC.

This chain uses TRBV5-6 with TRBJ2-7; 10 positions match TRBD1. CDR1 is SGHDT and CDR2 is YYEEEE in the germline V gene. V lost 5 bases, J lost 6 bases, and 8 bases stayed unmatched. The CDR3 has 14 amino acids. The CDR3 DNA reads TGTGCCAGCAGACCGGGACAGGGGTCGGTCGAGCAGTACTTC. This gives the protein CASRPGQGSVEQYF.

This clone has a single count. The chain is built from TRBV6-1 and TRBJ1-5, with D possibly matching TRBD1 (5 bases). V gave up 8 bases and J gave up 5 bases, with 13 bases separating them. The CDR3 sequence is 13 residues long. Germline V gene sequence: CDR1 MNHNS, CDR2 SASEGT. The CDR3 is CASLDNFYQPQHF. The CDR3 DNA follows: TGTGCCAGCCTGGACAACTTCTATCAGCCCCAGCATTTT.